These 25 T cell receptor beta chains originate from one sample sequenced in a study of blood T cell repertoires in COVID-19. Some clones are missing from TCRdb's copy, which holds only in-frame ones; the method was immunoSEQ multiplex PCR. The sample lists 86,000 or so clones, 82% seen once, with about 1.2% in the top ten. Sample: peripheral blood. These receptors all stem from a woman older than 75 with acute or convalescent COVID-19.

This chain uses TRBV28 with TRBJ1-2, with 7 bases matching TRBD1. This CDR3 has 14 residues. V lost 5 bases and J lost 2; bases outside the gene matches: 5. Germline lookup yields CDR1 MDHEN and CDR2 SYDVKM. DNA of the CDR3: TGTGCCAGCAGTCCAGGGGGTACCAACTATGGCTACACCTTC. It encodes CASSPGGTNYGYTF.

The CDR3 DNA follows: TGTGCCAGCCGAGGGCGGGTCCTTTTACAGGGGGCAAACACCGGGGAGCTGTTTTTT. The encoded protein is CASRGRVLLQGANTGELFF. The rearrangement joins TRBV19 to TRBJ2-2, with 9 bases matching TRBD1. CDR3 length: 19 residues. After removal of 9 bases from V and 2 bases from J, the junction contained 19 bases not matched to a gene. Germline-derived CDR1 and CDR2 are LNHDA and SQIVND (reference sequence).

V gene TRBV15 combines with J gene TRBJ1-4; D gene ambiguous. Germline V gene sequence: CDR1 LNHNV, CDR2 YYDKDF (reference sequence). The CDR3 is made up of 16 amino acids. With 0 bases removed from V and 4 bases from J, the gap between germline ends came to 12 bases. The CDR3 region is CATSRDSPGFNEKLFF. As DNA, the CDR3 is TGTGCCACCAGCAGAGATTCCCCAGGCTTTAATGAAAAACTGTTTTTT.

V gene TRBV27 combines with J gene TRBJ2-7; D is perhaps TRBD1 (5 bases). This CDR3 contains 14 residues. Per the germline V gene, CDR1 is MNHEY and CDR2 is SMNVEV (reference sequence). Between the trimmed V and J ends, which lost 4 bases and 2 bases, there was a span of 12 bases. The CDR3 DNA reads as TGTGCCAGCAGTTCCCTGACAGAAACCTACGAGCAGTACTTC. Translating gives CASSSLTETYEQYF.

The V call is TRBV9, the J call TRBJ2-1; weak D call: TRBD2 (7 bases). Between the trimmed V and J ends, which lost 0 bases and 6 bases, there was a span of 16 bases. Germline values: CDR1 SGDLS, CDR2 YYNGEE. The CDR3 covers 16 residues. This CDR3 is CASSVAGGGNLNEQFF. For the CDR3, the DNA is TGTGCCAGCAGCGTAGCTGGCGGGGGCAACCTCAATGAGCAGTTCTTC. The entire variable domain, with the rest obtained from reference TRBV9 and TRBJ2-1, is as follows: DSGVTQTPKHLITATGQRVTLRCSPRSGDLSVYWYQQSLDQGLQFLIQYYNGEERAKGNILERFSAQQFPDLHSELNLSSLELGDSALYFCASSVAGGGNLNEQFFGPGTRLTVL.

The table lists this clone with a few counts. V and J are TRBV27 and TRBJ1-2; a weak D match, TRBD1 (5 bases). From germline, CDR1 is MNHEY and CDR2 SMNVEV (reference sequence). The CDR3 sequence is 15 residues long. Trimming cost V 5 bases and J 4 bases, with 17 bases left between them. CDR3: CASSPLPTGLYGYTF. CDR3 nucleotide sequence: TGTGCCAGCAGTCCCCTACCGACGGGACTCTATGGCTACACCTTC.

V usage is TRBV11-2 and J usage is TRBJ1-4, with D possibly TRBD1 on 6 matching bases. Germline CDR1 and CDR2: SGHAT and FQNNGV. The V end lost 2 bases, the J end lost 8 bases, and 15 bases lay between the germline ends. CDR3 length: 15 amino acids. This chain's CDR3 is CASSLSMDRGEKLFF. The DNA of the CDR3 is TGTGCCAGCAGCTTAAGTATGGACAGAGGGGAAAAACTGTTTTTT.

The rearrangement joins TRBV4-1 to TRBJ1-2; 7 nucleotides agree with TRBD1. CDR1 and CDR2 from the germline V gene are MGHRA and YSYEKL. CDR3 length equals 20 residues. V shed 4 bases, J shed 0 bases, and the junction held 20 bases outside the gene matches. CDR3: CASSLRTRNRGTSANYGYTF. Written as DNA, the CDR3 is TGCGCCAGCAGCCTCAGAACCCGGAACAGGGGTACCTCAGCTAACTATGGCTACACCTTC.

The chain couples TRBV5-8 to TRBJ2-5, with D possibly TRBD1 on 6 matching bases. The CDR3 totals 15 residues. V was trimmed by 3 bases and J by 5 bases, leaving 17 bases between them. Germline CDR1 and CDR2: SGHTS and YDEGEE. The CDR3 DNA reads TGTGCCAGCAGCTCCGCTGGGGGCTCAGGGGAGACCCAGTACTTC. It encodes CASSSAGGSGETQYF.

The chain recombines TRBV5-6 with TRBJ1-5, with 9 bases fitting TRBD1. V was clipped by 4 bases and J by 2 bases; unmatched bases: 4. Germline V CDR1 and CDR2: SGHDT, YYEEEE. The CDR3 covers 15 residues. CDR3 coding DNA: TGTGCCAGCAGCCTCCGGACAGGGGGCAATCAGCCCCAGCATTTT. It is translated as CASSLRTGGNQPQHF.

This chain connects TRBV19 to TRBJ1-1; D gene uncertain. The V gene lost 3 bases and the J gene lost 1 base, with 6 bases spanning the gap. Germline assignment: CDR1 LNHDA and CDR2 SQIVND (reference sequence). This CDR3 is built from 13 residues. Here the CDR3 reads CASSIHTNTEAFF. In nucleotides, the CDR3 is TGTGCCAGTAGTATTCACACGAACACTGAAGCTTTCTTT.

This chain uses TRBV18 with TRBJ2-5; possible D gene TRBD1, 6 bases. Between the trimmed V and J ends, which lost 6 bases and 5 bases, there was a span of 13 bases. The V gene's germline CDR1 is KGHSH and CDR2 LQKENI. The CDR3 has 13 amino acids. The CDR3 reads CASSRNRVETQYF. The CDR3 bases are TGTGCCAGCTCGCGTAACAGGGTGGAGACCCAGTACTTC.

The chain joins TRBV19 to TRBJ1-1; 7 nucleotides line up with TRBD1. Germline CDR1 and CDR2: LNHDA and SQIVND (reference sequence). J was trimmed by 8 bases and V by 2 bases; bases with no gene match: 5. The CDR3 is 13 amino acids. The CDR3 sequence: CASSISGGGEAFF. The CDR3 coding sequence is TGTGCCAGTAGTATATCAGGAGGGGGCGAAGCTTTCTTT.

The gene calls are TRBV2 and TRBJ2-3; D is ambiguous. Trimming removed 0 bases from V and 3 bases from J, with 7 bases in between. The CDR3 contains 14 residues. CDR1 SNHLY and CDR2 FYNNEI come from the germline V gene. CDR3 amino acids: CASSEARITDTQYF. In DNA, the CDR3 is TGTGCCAGCAGTGAAGCCAGGATAACAGATACGCAGTATTTT.

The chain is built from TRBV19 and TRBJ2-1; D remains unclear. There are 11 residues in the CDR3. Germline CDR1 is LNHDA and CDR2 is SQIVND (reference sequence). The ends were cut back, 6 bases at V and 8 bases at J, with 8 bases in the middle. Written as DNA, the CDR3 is TGTGCCAGTAGCTACCTTGATGAGCAGTTCTTC. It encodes CASSYLDEQFF.

Written as DNA, the CDR3 is TGTGCCAGCAGCTTGGACCTACAACTAAATTCACCCCTCCACTTT. Translated: CASSLDLQLNSPLHF. The chain recombines TRBV5-4 with TRBJ1-6; D unresolved. Trimming left V 0 bases short and J 7 bases short, with 11 bases between. The CDR3 runs to 15 residues. From germline, CDR1 is SGHNT and CDR2 YYREEE (reference sequence). The full variable domain, its missing parts supplied by reference TRBV5-4 and TRBJ1-6, is ETGVTQSPTHLIKTRGQQVTLRCSSQSGHNTVSWYQQALGQGPQFIFQYYREEENGRGNFPPRFSGLQFPNYSSELNVNALELDDSALYLCASSLDLQLNSPLHFGNGTRLTVT.

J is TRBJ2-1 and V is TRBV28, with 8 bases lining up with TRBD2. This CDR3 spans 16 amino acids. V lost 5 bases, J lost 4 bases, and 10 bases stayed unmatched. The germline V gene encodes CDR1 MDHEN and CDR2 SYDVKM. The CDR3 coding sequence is TGTGCCAGCAGTCCCCGGGGAAGCGGGAGTTACAATGAGCAGTTCTTC. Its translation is CASSPRGSGSYNEQFF.

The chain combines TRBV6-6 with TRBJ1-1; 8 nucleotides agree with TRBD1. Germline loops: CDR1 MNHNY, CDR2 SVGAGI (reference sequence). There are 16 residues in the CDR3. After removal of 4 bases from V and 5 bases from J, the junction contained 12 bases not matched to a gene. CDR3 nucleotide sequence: TGTGCCAGCAGTTTCGGCGGACAGGGCTATGGTACTGAAGCTTTCTTT. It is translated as CASSFGGQGYGTEAFF.

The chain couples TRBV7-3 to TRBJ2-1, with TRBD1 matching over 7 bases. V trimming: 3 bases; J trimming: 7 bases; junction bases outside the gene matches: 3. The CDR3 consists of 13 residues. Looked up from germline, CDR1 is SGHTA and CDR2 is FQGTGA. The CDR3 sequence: CASSLPGGNEQFF. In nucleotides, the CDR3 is TGTGCCAGCAGCTTGCCAGGGGGTAATGAGCAGTTCTTC. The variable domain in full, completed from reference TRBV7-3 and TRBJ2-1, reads GAGVSQTPSNKVTEKGKYVELRCDPISGHTALYWYRQSLGQGPEFLIYFQGTGAADDSGLPNDRFFAVRPEGSVSTLKIQRTERGDSAVYLCASSLPGGNEQFFGPGTRLTVL.

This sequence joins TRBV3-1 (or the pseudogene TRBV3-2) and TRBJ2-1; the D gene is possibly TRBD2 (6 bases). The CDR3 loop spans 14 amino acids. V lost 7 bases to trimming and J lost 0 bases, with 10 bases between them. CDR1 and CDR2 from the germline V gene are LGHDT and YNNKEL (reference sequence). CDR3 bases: TGTGCCAGCACCCCCGGGAGCTCCTACAATGAGCAGTTCTTC. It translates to CASTPGSSYNEQFF.

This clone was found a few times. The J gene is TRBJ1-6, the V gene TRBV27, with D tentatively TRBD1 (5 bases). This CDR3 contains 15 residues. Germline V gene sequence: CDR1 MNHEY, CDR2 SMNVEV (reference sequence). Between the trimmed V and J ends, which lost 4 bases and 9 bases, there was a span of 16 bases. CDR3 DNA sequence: TGTGCCAGCAGTTCCCGTACGGGACTCGGTTCACCCCTCCACTTT. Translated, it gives CASSSRTGLGSPLHF.

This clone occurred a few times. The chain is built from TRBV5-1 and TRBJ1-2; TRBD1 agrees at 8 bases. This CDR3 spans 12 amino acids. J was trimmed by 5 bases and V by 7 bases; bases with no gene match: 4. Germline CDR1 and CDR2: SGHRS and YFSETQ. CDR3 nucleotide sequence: TGCGCCAGCGTTGGGACAGGATATGGCTACACCTTC. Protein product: CASVGTGYGYTF. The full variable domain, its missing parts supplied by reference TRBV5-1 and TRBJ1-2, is KAGVTQTPRYLIKTRGQQVTLSCSPISGHRSVSWYQQTPGQGLQFLFEYFSETQRNKGNFPGRFSGRQFSNSRSEMNVSTLELGDSALYLCASVGTGYGYTFGSGTRLTVV.

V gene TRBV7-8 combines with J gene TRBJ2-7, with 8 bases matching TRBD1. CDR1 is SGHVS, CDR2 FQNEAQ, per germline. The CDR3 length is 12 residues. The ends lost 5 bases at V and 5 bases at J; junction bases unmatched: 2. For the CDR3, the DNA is TGTGCCAGCAGCAAACAGGGGGACGAGCAGTACTTC. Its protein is CASSKQGDEQYF.

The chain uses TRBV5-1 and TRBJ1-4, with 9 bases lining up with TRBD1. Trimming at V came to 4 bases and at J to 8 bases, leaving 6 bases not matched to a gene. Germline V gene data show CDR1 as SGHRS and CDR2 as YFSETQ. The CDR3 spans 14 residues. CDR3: CASSVDRGGEKLFF. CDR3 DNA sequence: TGCGCCAGCAGCGTGGACAGGGGAGGAGAAAAACTGTTTTTT.

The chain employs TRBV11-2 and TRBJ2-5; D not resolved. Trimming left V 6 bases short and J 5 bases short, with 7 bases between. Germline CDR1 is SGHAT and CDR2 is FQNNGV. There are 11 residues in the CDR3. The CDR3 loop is CASSFGETQYF. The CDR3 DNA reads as TGTGCCAGCAGTTTCGGTGAGACCCAGTACTTC.